The 10 T cell receptor beta chains below all came from one sample that was sequenced in a study of shared clonotypes between healthy human individuals. Libraries were prepared by immunoSEQ multiplex PCR; TCRdb keeps only in-frame clonotypes and omits some of them. The sample lists over a million clones, over 95% occurring once. Sequenced input: naive CD4+ T cells sorted from blood. Subset reported: CD45RA+ positively selected. These TCRs come from a man aged 25-45 years in good health.

The chain recombines TRBV5-5 with TRBJ2-1; D gene ambiguous. The CDR3 is 16 amino acids. The V gene lost 5 bases and the J gene lost 0 bases, with 15 bases spanning the gap. The V gene's germline CDR1 is SGHKS and CDR2 YYEKEE (reference sequence). CDR3 bases: TGTGCCAGCAGGAGGACGCCGCAGAGCTCCTACAATGAGCAGTTCTTC. Amino acids: CASRRTPQSSYNEQFF.

Worth noting for this clone: Other DNA sequences within the sample encode an identical CDR3. The genes are TRBV28 and TRBJ2-3, with unresolved D. The germline CDR1 and CDR2 sequences are MDHEN and SYDVKM. The ends were cut back, 2 bases at V and 3 bases at J, with 6 bases in the middle. This CDR3 region has 13 residues. This chain's CDR3 is CASSLAGTDTQYF. In DNA, the CDR3 is TGTGCCAGCAGTTTAGCAGGAACAGATACGCAGTATTTT. The whole variable domain, filled in from reference TRBV28 and TRBJ2-3, reads DVKVTQSSRYLVKRTGEKVFLECVQDMDHENMFWYRQDPGLGLRLIYFSYDVKMKEKGDIPEGYSVSREKKERFSLILESASTNQTSMYLCASSLAGTDTQYFGPGTRLTVL.

The V gene is TRBV28, the J gene TRBJ2-4; D possibly corresponds to TRBD2 (5 bases). The V end lost 6 bases, the J end lost 0 bases, and 9 bases lay between the germline ends. Per the germline V gene, CDR1 is MDHEN and CDR2 is SYDVKM. The CDR3 runs 14 residues. CDR3 DNA sequence: TGTGCCAGCAGGGACTTACAAGCCAAAAACATTCAGTACTTC. Its translation is CASRDLQAKNIQYF.

V gene TRBV9 combines with J gene TRBJ2-5; 7 bases fit TRBD1. The germline gives CDR1 SGDLS, CDR2 YYNGEE. The length of the CDR3 is 14 residues. Unmatched junction bases numbered 4, after V lost 4 bases and J lost 1 base. CDR3 bases: TGTGCCAGCAGCAACCGACAGGGCCAAGAGACCCAGTACTTC. This encodes CASSNRQGQETQYF.

J is TRBJ1-3 and V is TRBV10-3, with 9 bases lining up with TRBD1. The trim removed 6 bases at V and 4 bases at J, leaving 4 bases unmatched. This CDR3 spans 14 amino acids. The germline CDR1 and CDR2 sequences are ENHRY and SYGVKD. This CDR3 is CAISRDRAGNTIYF. DNA for the CDR3: TGTGCCATCAGCCGGGACAGGGCCGGAAACACCATATATTTT.

The rearrangement joins TRBV10-2 to TRBJ2-5, with unresolved D. CDR3 length: 11 amino acids. Trimming pared 10 bases from V and 1 base from J, leaving 7 bases between. Germline CDR1 is WSHSY and CDR2 is SAAADI. The DNA for the CDR3 is TGCGCCACCACCCTCCAAGAGACCCAGTACTTC. Its protein product is CATTLQETQYF.

The J gene is TRBJ2-3, the V gene TRBV2; D call uncertain. The CDR3 consists of 13 residues. Between the trimmed V and J ends, which lost 9 bases and 0 bases, there was a span of 10 bases. Per the germline V gene, CDR1 is SNHLY and CDR2 is FYNNEI. The chain's CDR3 is CASPGPSTDTQYF. CDR3 nucleotides: TGTGCCAGTCCTGGCCCTAGCACAGATACGCAGTATTTT.

J is TRBJ1-2 and V is TRBV29-1; 9 nucleotides agree with TRBD1. Germline V gives CDR1 SQVTM, CDR2 ANQGSEA. Trimming cost V 7 bases and J 5 bases; bases outside gene matches: 8. The CDR3 length is 13 residues. CDR3 region: CSAGDRESYGYTF. In nucleotides, the CDR3 is TGCAGCGCCGGGGACAGGGAAAGTTATGGCTACACCTTC.

On this clone: This specimen includes other DNA sequences encoding the same CDR3. The rearrangement uses TRBV6-5 and TRBJ2-2; D is unclear. CDR1 is MNHEY, CDR2 SVGAGI, per germline. The V gene lost 6 bases and the J gene lost 2 bases, with 4 bases spanning the gap. This CDR3 contains 12 residues. The CDR3 DNA is TGTGCCAGCAGAGACAACACCGGGGAGCTGTTTTTT. Translating it yields CASRDNTGELFF.

V gene TRBV28 combines with J gene TRBJ2-7; D gene ambiguous. The CDR3 has 14 amino acids. The V end was cut by 6 bases, the J end by 0 bases, with 12 bases between. Germline values: CDR1 MDHEN, CDR2 SYDVKM. CDR3 in amino acids: CASRPGSFSYEQYF. The CDR3 nucleotides are TGTGCCAGCAGGCCAGGATCGTTCTCCTACGAGCAGTACTTC.